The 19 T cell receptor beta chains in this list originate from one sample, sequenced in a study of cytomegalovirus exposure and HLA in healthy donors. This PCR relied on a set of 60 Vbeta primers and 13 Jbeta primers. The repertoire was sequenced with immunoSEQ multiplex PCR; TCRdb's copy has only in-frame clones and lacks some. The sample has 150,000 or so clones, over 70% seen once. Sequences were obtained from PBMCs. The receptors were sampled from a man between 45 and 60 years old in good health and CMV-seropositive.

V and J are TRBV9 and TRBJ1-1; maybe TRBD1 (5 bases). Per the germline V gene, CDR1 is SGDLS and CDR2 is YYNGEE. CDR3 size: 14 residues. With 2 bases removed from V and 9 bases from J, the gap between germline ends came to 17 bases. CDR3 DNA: TGTGCCAGCAGCGTGGGGGGGGAGGACCACAAAGCTTTCTTT. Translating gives CASSVGGEDHKAFF.

The CDR3 DNA sequence: TGCGCCAGCAGCTTGAATGCTGGGAGTACCTACGAGCAGTACTTC. Protein sequence: CASSLNAGSTYEQYF. The rearrangement joins TRBV5-1 to TRBJ2-7; possibly TRBD2 for D (5 bases). Trimming removed 1 base from V and 2 bases from J, with 13 bases in between. The length of the CDR3 is 15 residues. Germline CDR1 is SGHRS and CDR2 is YFSETQ. Combining the CDR3 with reference TRBV5-1 and TRBJ2-7 gives the whole variable domain KAGVTQTPRYLIKTRGQQVTLSCSPISGHRSVSWYQQTPGQGLQFLFEYFSETQRNKGNFPGRFSGRQFSNSRSEMNVSTLELGDSALYLCASSLNAGSTYEQYFGPGTRLTVT.

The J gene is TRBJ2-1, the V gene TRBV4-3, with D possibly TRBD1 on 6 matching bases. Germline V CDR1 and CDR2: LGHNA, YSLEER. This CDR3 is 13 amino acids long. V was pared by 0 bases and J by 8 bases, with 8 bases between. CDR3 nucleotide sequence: TGCGCCAGCAGCCAAGACAGGGGTTATGAGCAGTTCTTC. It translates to CASSQDRGYEQFF.

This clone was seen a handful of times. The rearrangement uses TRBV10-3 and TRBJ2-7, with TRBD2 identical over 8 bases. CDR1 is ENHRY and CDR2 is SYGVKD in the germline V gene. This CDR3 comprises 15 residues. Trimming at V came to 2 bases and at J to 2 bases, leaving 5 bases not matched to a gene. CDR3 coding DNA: TGTGCCATCAGTGAGGGGGTAGCGGGGACCTACGAGCAGTACTTC. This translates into CAISEGVAGTYEQYF.

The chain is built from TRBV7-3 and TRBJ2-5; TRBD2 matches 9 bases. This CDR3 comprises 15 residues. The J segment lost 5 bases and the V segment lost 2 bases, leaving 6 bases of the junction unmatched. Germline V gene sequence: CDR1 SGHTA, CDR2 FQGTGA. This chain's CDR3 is CASSLAGGLGETQYF. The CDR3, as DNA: TGTGCCAGCAGCTTAGCGGGAGGGCTTGGGGAGACCCAGTACTTC.

CDR3 nucleotides: TGTGCCAGCCGGGGGGCTAGCGGGGGGTACAATGAGCAGTTCTTC. It encodes CASRGASGGYNEQFF. This rearrangement joins TRBV6-5 to TRBJ2-1; 11 bases are a match to TRBD2. Germline V gene lookup returns CDR1 MNHEY and CDR2 SVGAGI. With 8 bases clipped from V and 4 bases from J, the junction kept 7 bases outside the gene matches. The CDR3 loop spans 15 amino acids.

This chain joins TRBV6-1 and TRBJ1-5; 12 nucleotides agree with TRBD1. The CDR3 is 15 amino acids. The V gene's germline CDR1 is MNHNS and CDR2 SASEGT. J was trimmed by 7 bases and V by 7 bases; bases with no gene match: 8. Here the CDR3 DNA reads TGTGCCAGCACCTCCGGGACAGGGGGCCGGCAGCCCCAGCATTTT. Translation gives CASTSGTGGRQPQHF.

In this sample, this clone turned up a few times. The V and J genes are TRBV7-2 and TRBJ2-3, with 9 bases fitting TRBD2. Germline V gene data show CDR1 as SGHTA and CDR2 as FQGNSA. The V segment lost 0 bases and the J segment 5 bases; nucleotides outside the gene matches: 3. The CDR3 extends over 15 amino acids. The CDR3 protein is CASSLASGGGDTQYF. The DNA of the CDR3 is TGTGCCAGCAGCTTAGCTAGCGGGGGTGGAGATACGCAGTATTTT.

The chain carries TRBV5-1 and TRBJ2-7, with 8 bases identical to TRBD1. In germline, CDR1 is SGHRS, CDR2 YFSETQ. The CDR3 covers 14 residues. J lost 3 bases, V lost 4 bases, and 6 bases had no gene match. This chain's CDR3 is CASSQGQGGYEQYF. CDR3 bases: TGCGCCAGCAGCCAAGGACAGGGCGGCTACGAGCAGTACTTC.

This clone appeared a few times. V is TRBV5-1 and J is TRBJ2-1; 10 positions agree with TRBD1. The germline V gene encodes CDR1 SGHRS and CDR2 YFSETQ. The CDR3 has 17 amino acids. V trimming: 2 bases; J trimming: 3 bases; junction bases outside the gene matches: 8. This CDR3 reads CASSFYKGDRGYNEQFF. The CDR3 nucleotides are TGCGCCAGCAGCTTTTATAAGGGGGACAGGGGCTACAATGAGCAGTTCTTC.

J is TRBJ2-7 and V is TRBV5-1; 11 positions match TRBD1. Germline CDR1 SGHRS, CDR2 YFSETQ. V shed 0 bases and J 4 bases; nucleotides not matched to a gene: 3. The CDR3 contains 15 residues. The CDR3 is CASSLADRGLYEQYF. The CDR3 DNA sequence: TGCGCCAGCAGCTTGGCGGACAGGGGGCTGTACGAGCAGTACTTC. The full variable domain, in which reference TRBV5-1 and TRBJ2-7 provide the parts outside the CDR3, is KAGVTQTPRYLIKTRGQQVTLSCSPISGHRSVSWYQQTPGQGLQFLFEYFSETQRNKGNFPGRFSGRQFSNSRSEMNVSTLELGDSALYLCASSLADRGLYEQYFGPGTRLTVT.

The CDR3 DNA is TGTGCCAGCAGTCTGGGGACAGGGTTACAGCCCCAGCATTTT. Translation gives CASSLGTGLQPQHF. The chain combines TRBV2 with TRBJ1-5; 9 bases are shared with TRBD1. Unmatched junction bases numbered 6, after V lost 5 bases and J lost 7 bases. Germline loops: CDR1 SNHLY, CDR2 FYNNEI. The CDR3 has 14 residues.

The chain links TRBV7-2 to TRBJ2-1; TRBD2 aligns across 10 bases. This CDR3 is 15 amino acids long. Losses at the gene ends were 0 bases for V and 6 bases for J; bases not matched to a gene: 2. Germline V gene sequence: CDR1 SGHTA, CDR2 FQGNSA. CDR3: CASSLAGLAFNEQFF. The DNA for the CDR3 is TGTGCCAGCAGCTTAGCGGGACTAGCGTTCAATGAGCAGTTCTTC.

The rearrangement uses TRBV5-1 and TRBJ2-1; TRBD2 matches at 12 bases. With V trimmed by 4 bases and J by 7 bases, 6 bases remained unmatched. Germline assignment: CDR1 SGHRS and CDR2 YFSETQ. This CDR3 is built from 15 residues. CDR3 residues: CASSVALAGGNEQFF. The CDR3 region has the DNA TGCGCCAGCAGCGTGGCTCTAGCGGGGGGGAATGAGCAGTTCTTC. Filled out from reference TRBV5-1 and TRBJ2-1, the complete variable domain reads KAGVTQTPRYLIKTRGQQVTLSCSPISGHRSVSWYQQTPGQGLQFLFEYFSETQRNKGNFPGRFSGRQFSNSRSEMNVSTLELGDSALYLCASSVALAGGNEQFFGPGTRLTVL.

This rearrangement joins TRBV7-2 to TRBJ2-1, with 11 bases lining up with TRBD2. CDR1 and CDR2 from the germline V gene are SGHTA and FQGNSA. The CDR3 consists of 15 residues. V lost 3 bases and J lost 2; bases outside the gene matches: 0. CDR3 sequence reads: CASSFSGGAYNEQFF. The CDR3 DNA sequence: TGTGCCAGCAGCTTTAGCGGGGGGGCCTACAATGAGCAGTTCTTC.

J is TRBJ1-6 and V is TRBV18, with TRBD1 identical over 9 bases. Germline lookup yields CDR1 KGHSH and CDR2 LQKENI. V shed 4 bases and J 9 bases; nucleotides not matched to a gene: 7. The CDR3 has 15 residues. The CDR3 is CASSRGTGSTSPLHF. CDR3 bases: TGTGCCAGCTCACGAGGGACAGGGTCGACTTCACCCCTCCACTTT.

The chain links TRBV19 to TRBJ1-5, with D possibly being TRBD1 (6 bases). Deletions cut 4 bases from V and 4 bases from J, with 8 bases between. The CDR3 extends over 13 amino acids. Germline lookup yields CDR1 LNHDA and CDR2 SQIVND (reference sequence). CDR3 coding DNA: TGTGCCAGTAGTACACAGGGAAATCAGCCCCAGCATTTT. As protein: CASSTQGNQPQHF.

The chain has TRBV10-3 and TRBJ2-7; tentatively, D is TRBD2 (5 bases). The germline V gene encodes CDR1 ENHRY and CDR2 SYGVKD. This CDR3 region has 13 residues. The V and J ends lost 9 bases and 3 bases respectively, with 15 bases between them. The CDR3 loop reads CAISFGGSYEQYF. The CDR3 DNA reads TGTGCCATATCGTTCGGTGGGAGCTACGAGCAGTACTTC.

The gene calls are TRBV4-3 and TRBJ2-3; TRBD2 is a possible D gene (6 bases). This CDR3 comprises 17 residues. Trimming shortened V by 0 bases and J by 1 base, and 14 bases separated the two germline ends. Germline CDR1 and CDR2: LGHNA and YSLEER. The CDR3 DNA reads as TGCGCCAGCAGCCAAGAGTCGGTACCGGGAGGCACAGATACGCAGTATTTT. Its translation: CASSQESVPGGTDTQYF.